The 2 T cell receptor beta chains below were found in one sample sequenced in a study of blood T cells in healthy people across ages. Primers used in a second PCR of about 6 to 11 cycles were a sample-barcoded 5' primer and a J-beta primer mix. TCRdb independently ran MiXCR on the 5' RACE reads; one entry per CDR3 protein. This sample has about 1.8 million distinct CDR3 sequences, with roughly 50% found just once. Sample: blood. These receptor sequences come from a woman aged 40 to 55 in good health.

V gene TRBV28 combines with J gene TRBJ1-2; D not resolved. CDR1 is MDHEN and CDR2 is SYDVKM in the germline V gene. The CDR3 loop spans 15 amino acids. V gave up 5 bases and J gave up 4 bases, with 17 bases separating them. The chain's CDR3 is CASSRDGEGSYGYTF. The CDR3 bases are TGTGCCAGCAGTAGGGATGGGGAGGGTAGCTATGGCTACACCTTC.

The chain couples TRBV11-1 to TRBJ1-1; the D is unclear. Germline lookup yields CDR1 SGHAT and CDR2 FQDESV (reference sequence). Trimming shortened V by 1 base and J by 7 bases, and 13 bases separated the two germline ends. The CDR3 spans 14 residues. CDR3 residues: CASSLGLQRNEAFF. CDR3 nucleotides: TGTGCCAGCAGCTTAGGTTTGCAGAGAAATGAAGCTTTCTTT. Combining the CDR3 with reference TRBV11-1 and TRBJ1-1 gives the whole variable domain EAEVAQSPRYKITEKSQAVAFWCDPISGHATLYWYRQILGQGPELLVQFQDESVVDDSQLPKDRFSAERLKGVDSTLKIQPAELGDSAMYLCASSLGLQRNEAFFGQGTRLTVV.